The entry that follows covers one T cell receptor (beta chain) sequence. What it binds is not known. The CDR3 loop spans 15 amino acids. Per the germline V gene, CDR1 is MNHEY and CDR2 is SMNVEV (reference sequence). J gave up 3 bases and V 4 bases, and 5 bases lay outside the gene matches. This sample was taken from a study of T cell responses to AZD1222 COVID-19 vaccine. Study-level results: Increases in Spike-specific TCR breadth and depth were seen after two AZD1222 doses. Only five or six AZD1222 recipients were seropositive at baseline.

TCRdb keeps only in-frame clones here, not all; method: immunoSEQ multiplex PCR. This table holds 90,000 to 150,000 clones, around 89% found once. The V gene is TRBV27, the J gene TRBJ2-3; 9 bases agree with TRBD1. This sequence originates from an adult who received the AZD1222 COVID-19 vaccine. This specimen consisted of peripheral blood, obtained 28 days after the second AZD1222 dose. The CDR3 nucleotides read TGTGCCAGCAGTTCCCCGGGACAGGGAACAGATACGCAGTATTTT. This sequence encodes CASSSPGQGTDTQYF.